The entry below gives a single T cell receptor (beta chain) sequence along with its context. Its antigen is as yet unknown. Everyone who donated was a healthy bone marrow donor. The data are from a study of cytomegalovirus exposure and HLA in healthy donors. Study outcomes and limitations: CMV serostatus was the only immune exposure information that was available.

The primer mix had 60 Vbeta and 13 Jbeta primers. The data were produced by immunoSEQ multiplex PCR, yet TCRdb's version contains in-frame clones alone and is incomplete. The data hold over 200,000 clones, with about 80% observed a single time. Germline-derived CDR1 and CDR2 are SGHRS and YFSETQ. CDR3 size: 17 residues. V lost 0 bases, J lost 9 bases, and 11 bases stayed unmatched. The sequence derives from a woman aged 40-49 years in good health and CMV-seropositive. This chain connects TRBV5-1 to TRBJ2-1; 11 bases match TRBD2. Material for sequencing was PBMCs. The CDR3 region has the DNA TGCGCCAGCAGCTTGGTCCCGATTAGCGGGGGGGCCATTGAGCAGTTCTTC. It specifies CASSLVPISGGAIEQFF.